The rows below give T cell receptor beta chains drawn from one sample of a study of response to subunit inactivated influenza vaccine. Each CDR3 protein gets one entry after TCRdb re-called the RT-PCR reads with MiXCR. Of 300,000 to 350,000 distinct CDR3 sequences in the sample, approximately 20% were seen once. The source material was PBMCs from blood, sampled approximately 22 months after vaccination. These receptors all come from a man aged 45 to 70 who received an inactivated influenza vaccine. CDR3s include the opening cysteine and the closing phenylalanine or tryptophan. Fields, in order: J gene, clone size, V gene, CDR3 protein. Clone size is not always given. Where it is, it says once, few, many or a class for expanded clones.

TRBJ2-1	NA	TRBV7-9	CASSSSGGGNEQFF
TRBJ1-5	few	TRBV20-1	CSAREWGRGNQPQHF
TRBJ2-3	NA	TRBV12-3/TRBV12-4	CASSPLRVTQYF
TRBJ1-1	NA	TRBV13	CASSGRGWAEAFF
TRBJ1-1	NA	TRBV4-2	CASSQDTGHGAAAFF
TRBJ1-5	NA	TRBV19	CASSFGDLNQPQHF
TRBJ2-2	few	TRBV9	CASSVAGSYTGELFF
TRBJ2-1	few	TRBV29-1	CSVASYNEQFF
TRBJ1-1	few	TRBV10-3	CAIRPRDNTEAFF
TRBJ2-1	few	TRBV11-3	CASSLGAGWLAGRKHEQFF
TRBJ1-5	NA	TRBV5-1	CASRTVAKNQPQHF
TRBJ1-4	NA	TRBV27	CASSLTVRGAANEKLFF
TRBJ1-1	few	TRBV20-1	CSASVAVNTEAFF
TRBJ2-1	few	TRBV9	CASSVGVATYNEQFF
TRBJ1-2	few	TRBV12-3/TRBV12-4	CASSQTGFYGYTF
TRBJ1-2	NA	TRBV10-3	CAISEERGGYTF
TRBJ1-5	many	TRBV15	CATSKDQGTVSNQPQHF
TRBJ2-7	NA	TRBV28	CASSTSGTGDEQYF
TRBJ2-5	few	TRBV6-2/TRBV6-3	CASRRSTRKETQYF
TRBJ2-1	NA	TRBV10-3	CAITPYPDYNEQFF
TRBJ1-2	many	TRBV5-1	CASSEVAAKSYGYTF